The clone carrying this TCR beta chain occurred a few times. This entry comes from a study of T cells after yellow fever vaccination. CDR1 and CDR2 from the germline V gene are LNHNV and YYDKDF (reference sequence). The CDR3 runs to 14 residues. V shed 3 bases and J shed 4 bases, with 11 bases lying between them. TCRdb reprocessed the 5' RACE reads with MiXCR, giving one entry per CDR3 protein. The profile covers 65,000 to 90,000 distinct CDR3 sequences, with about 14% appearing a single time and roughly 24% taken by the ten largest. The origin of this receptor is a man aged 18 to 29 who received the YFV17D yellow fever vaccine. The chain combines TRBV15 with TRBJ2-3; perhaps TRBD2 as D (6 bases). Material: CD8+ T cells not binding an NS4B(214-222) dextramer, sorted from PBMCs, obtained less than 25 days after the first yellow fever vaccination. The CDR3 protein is CATSSLREADTQYF. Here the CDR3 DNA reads TGTGCCACCAGCAGTCTTAGGGAGGCAGATACGCAGTATTTT. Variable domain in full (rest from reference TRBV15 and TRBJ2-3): DAMVIQNPRYQVTQFGKPVTLSCSQTLNHNVMYWYQQKSSQAPKLLFHYYDKDFNNEADTPDNFQSRRPNTSFCFLDIRSPGLGDTAMYLCATSSLREADTQYFGPGTRLTVL.